Listed here are 14 T cell receptor beta chains from one sample, sequenced in a study of T cell responses to AZD1222 COVID-19 vaccine. Generated by immunoSEQ multiplex PCR, the TCRdb table keeps only in-frame clones and is missing some. The sample yields around 150,000 clones, less than 95% seen once. The sequencing used peripheral blood, collected 28 days after the second AZD1222 dose. These receptors were collected from an adult who received the AZD1222 COVID-19 vaccine.

The V gene is TRBV18, the J gene TRBJ1-3; 7 bases are shared with TRBD1. The CDR3 spans 17 residues. Per germline, CDR1 KGHSH and CDR2 LQKENI. Trimming removed 2 bases from V and 0 bases from J; junction bases left unmatched: 7. CDR3 region: CASSPFAGGTSGNTIYF. In nucleotides, the CDR3 is TGTGCCAGCTCACCATTCGCAGGGGGAACCTCTGGAAACACCATATATTTT.

J is TRBJ1-6 and V is TRBV5-4, with no clear D. The CDR3 extends over 14 amino acids. V was shortened by 7 bases and J by 0 bases, with 8 bases between the two germline ends. Germline CDR1 is SGHNT and CDR2 is YYREEE (reference sequence). The CDR3 DNA reads TGTGCCAGCCATGCGAGCTCCTATAATTCACCCCTCCACTTT. Translating gives CASHASSYNSPLHF.

The chain recombines TRBV5-1 with TRBJ1-6; D remains unclear. CDR1 is SGHRS and CDR2 is YFSETQ in the germline V gene. Trimming shortened V by 0 bases and J by 10 bases, and 17 bases separated the two germline ends. CDR3 length: 16 residues. The CDR3 DNA reads TGCGCCAGCAGCTTGGGGGAAACAATGGGTGGGTCACCCCTCCACTTT. This sequence encodes CASSLGETMGGSPLHF. Looking up the rest from reference TRBV5-1 and TRBJ1-6 gives the full variable domain: KAGVTQTPRYLIKTRGQQVTLSCSPISGHRSVSWYQQTPGQGLQFLFEYFSETQRNKGNFPGRFSGRQFSNSRSEMNVSTLELGDSALYLCASSLGETMGGSPLHFGNGTRLTVT.

V and J are TRBV5-1 and TRBJ1-4, with TRBD1 as a possible D gene (6 bases). The germline V gene has CDR1 SGHRS and CDR2 YFSETQ. This CDR3 contains 15 residues. Trimming stripped 0 bases from V and 2 bases from J, with 8 bases between. The CDR3 DNA follows: TGCGCCAGCAGCTTGGCAGGACAGACTAATGAAAAACTGTTTTTT. Translated: CASSLAGQTNEKLFF. Looking up the rest from reference TRBV5-1 and TRBJ1-4 gives the full variable domain: KAGVTQTPRYLIKTRGQQVTLSCSPISGHRSVSWYQQTPGQGLQFLFEYFSETQRNKGNFPGRFSGRQFSNSRSEMNVSTLELGDSALYLCASSLAGQTNEKLFFGSGTQLSVL.

This rearrangement joins TRBV29-1 to TRBJ2-7; 7 bases line up with TRBD2. CDR1 SQVTM and CDR2 ANQGSEA come from the germline V gene. After removal of 4 bases from V and 4 bases from J, the junction contained 7 bases not matched to a gene. The CDR3 has 13 amino acids. DNA of the CDR3: TGCAGCGTTGCGGCTAGCGGAGCGTACGAGCAGTACTTC. Translated, it gives CSVAASGAYEQYF.

The chain links TRBV3-1 (or the pseudogene TRBV3-2) to TRBJ2-1; D may be TRBD2 (5 bases). Germline lookup yields CDR1 LGHDT and CDR2 YNNKEL (reference sequence). V lost 0 bases to trimming and J lost 3 bases, with 9 bases between them. CDR3 length equals 15 residues. CDR3 bases: TGTGCCAGCAGCCAAGAAGCGGCCTTCTACAATGAGCAGTTCTTC. This translates into CASSQEAAFYNEQFF.

The V call is TRBV28, the J call TRBJ1-4; D possibly corresponds to TRBD1 (5 bases). V lost 6 bases and J lost 10, with 15 bases in between. Looked up from germline, CDR1 is MDHEN and CDR2 is SYDVKM. CDR3 length equals 13 residues. This CDR3 is CASSRGLGGKLFF. The CDR3 DNA reads TGTGCCAGCAGCCGAGGGCTTGGGGGAAAACTGTTTTTT. Complete variable domain (other parts from reference TRBV28 and TRBJ1-4): DVKVTQSSRYLVKRTGEKVFLECVQDMDHENMFWYRQDPGLGLRLIYFSYDVKMKEKGDIPEGYSVSREKKERFSLILESASTNQTSMYLCASSRGLGGKLFFGSGTQLSVL.

The genes are TRBV6-5 and TRBJ1-2; 10 bases fit TRBD1. Germline V gives CDR1 MNHEY, CDR2 SVGAGI. CDR3 size: 13 residues. Unmatched junction bases numbered 4, after V lost 7 bases and J lost 5 bases. CDR3 bases: TGTGCCAGCATGGGACAGGGGATATATGGCTACACCTTC. Amino acid sequence: CASMGQGIYGYTF.

The gene calls are TRBV19 and TRBJ2-7; D remains unclear. The CDR3 loop spans 12 amino acids. V was pared by 5 bases and J by 6 bases, with 11 bases between. CDR1 and CDR2 (germline): LNHDA, SQIVND (reference sequence). CDR3 region: CASSETRGEQYF. The DNA of the CDR3 is TGTGCCAGTAGTGAGACTCGTGGCGAGCAGTACTTC.

V and J are TRBV18 and TRBJ2-4; D perhaps matches TRBD1 (6 bases). V dropped 3 bases and J dropped 7 bases, with 22 bases sitting between them. CDR3 length: 17 residues. CDR1 is KGHSH and CDR2 is LQKENI in the germline V gene. CDR3 nucleotides: TGTGCCAGCTCACCGATGGATCCTGTAGTTAGGGGGAACATTCAGTACTTC. It is translated as CASSPMDPVVRGNIQYF.

This chain links TRBV7-3 with TRBJ2-1, with 8 bases identical to TRBD2. The CDR3 is made up of 15 amino acids. The germline V gene has CDR1 SGHTA and CDR2 FQGTGA. The V and J ends lost 6 bases and 4 bases, in that order; junction bases with no gene match: 8. The CDR3 reads CASSLYSGTYNEQFF. The CDR3 DNA sequence: TGTGCCAGCAGTTTATATAGCGGGACATACAATGAGCAGTTCTTC.

The CDR3 reads CASSSGQINQPQHF. As DNA, the CDR3 is TGTGCCAGCAGTTCCGGACAGATCAATCAGCCCCAGCATTTT. The chain uses TRBV28 and TRBJ1-5; tentatively, D is TRBD1 (6 bases). Germline V gene sequence: CDR1 MDHEN, CDR2 SYDVKM. This CDR3 has 14 residues. V lost 4 bases and J 3 bases, leaving 10 bases between the germline ends. The variable domain in full, completed from reference TRBV28 and TRBJ1-5, reads DVKVTQSSRYLVKRTGEKVFLECVQDMDHENMFWYRQDPGLGLRLIYFSYDVKMKEKGDIPEGYSVSREKKERFSLILESASTNQTSMYLCASSSGQINQPQHFGDGTRLSIL.

This CDR3 is CASSSQASGSVATQYF. The CDR3 DNA reads TGTGCCAGCAGCTCGCAGGCTAGCGGGAGCGTTGCGACCCAGTACTTC. The chain uses TRBV5-4 and TRBJ2-5; the match to TRBD2 covers 10 bases. Germline CDR1 SGHNT, CDR2 YYREEE (reference sequence). V dropped 3 bases and J dropped 7; count of bases not matched to a gene: 12. The CDR3 sequence is 16 residues long.

In regard to this clone: Other DNA sequences in this specimen translate into the identical CDR3. The V and J genes are TRBV7-9 and TRBJ2-7, with D maybe TRBD1 (6 bases). This CDR3 comprises 13 residues. V was shortened by 1 base and J by 7 bases, with 11 bases between the two germline ends. In germline, CDR1 is SEHNR, CDR2 FQNEAQ (reference sequence). The CDR3 region has the DNA TGTGCCAGCAGCTTAGTGGGGGCGCGGGAGCAGTACTTC. This translates into CASSLVGAREQYF.